The subject of this entry is one T cell receptor beta chain. Its cognate antigen is unknown. The sample is drawn from a study of monozygotic twins with cystic fibrosis. Trimming cost V 1 base and J 0 bases, with 9 bases left between them. Germline V CDR1 and CDR2: LGHNA, YNFKEQ. This CDR3 has 15 residues. Measured with immunoSEQ multiplex PCR; TCRdb has only the in-frame clones, and not every one. Among approximately 24,000 clones listed, roughly 97% were seen once. Findings of the study overall: Co-twins had the most similar V usage for 13 of 16 pairs, J for 8. The repertoire was suggested to be naive-dominated, clonality median around 0.0095. Shared CDR3 numbers were not associated with age, concordance or severity.

This receptor was identified in a girl aged 2-10 years with cystic fibrosis. The sample comprised blood. The rearrangement uses TRBV4-2 and TRBJ1-2; no clear D gene. The CDR3 spells CASSQGPDANYGYTF. In DNA form, the CDR3 reads TGTGCCAGCAGCCAAGGGCCGGACGCTAACTATGGCTACACCTTC.